This T cell receptor (beta chain) was sequenced for a study of long-term antiretroviral therapy in people with HIV. Study-level results: Narrower CDR3 length ranges marked HIV repertoires relative to controls. Documentation of ART adherence, viral resistance or therapy changes was absent. Diversity went up after ART and still fell short of transplant donor controls. Those clones which expanded before ART made up the dominant part of the repertoire at all time points.

As concerns this clone: Its antigen is undetermined.

Germline assignment: CDR1 SEHNR and CDR2 FQNEAQ (reference sequence). The CDR3 extends over 15 amino acids. V lost 1 base and J lost 7, with 11 bases in between. Sequencing relied on immunoSEQ assay v3.0, run at survey level. TCRdb keeps only in-frame clones here, not all; method: immunoSEQ multiplex PCR. The sample consists of about 19,000 clones, around 78% of them appearing once. This TCR came from a man in his fifties with HIV. This sequence joins TRBV7-9 and TRBJ1-6; D gene uncertain. The starting material was unsorted PBMCs, obtained 2.2 years after starting antiretroviral therapy. The DNA of the CDR3 is TGTGCCAGCAGCTTAGGAGGTAGAGGCAATTCACCCCTCCACTTT. The encoded protein is CASSLGGRGNSPLHF.